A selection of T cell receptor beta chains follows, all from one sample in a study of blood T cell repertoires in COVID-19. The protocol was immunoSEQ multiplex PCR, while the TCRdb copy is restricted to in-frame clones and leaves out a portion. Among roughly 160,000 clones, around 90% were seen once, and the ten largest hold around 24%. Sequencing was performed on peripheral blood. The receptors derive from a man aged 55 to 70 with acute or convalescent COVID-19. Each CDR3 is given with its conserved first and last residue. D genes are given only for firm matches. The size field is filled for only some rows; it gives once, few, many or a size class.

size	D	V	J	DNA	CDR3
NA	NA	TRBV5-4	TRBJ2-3	TGTGCCAGCAGACGGGATAAGGCGGGAGATACGCAGTATTTT	CASRRDKAGDTQYF
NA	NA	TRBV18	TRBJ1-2	TGTGCCAGCTCCCCCTCGGCGGGGCAACACGTCCGCTATGGCTACACCTTC	CASSPSAGQHVRYGYTF
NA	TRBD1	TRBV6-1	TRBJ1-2	TGTGCCAGCAGTGAGCTCAGACAGGGTGATAACTATGGCTACACCTTC	CASSELRQGDNYGYTF
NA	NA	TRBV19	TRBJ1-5	TGTGCCAGTAGTATACGGTATAGCAATCAGCCCCAGCATTTT	CASSIRYSNQPQHF
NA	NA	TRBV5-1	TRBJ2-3	TGCGCCAGCAGCTTGGATAGATTCCCCACAGATACGCAGTATTTT	CASSLDRFPTDTQYF
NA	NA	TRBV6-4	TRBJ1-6	TGTGCCAGCAGGAAGGACAGTGCGAGTAATTCACCCCTCCACTTT	CASRKDSASNSPLHF
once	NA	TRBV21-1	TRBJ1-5	TGTGCCAGCAGCCCTCGACAGGGGAATCAGCCCCAGCATTTT	CASSPRQGNQPQHF
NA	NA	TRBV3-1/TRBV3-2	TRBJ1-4	TGTGCCAGCAGCCTGACAGACGGTGAAAAACTGTTTTTT	CASSLTDGEKLFF
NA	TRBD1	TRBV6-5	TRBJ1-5	TGTGCCAGCAGCCCGGATGAGGGGGCGAGTCAGCCCCAGCATTTT	CASSPDEGASQPQHF
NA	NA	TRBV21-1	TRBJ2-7	TGTGCCAGCAGCAAAGCAGCCACACTTCGCCGGGACAGCTACTACGAGCAGTACTTC	CASSKAATLRRDSYYEQYF
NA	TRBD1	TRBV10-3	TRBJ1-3	TGTGCCATCACTCCCGGACAGGGTAGCGTGGCTGGAAACACCATATATTTT	CAITPGQGSVAGNTIYF
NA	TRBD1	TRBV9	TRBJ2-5	TGTGCCAGCAGCGCATCCGGACAGGGGAGCGGGGAGACCCAGTACTTC	CASSASGQGSGETQYF
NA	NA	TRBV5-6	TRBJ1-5	TGTGCCAGCAGCTCAGGGGCTCCCAATCAGCCCCAGCATTTT	CASSSGAPNQPQHF
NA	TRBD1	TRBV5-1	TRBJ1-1	TGCGCCAGCAGCTTACGGGGACAGGGGACTTTTGATGAAGCTTTCTTT	CASSLRGQGTFDEAFF
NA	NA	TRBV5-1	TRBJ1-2	TGCGCCAGCAGCTTGGACAGGACCCCTACCTATGGCTACACCTTC	CASSLDRTPTYGYTF
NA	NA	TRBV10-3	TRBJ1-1	TGTGCCATCAGTGAGGGGGACACGGAAGCTTTCTTT	CAISEGDTEAFF
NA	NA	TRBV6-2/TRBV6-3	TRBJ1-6	TGTGCCAGCAGTTACTCGCAGGGTGGTAACTTGGACTCACCCCTCCACTTT	CASSYSQGGNLDSPLHF
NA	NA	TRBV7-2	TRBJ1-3	TGTGCCAGCAGCGCCGCCGCGGTGGGAAACACCATATATTTT	CASSAAAVGNTIYF
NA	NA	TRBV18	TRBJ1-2	TGTGCCAGCTCACCAAGGACATCGGAGGGCTACACCTTC	CASSPRTSEGYTF
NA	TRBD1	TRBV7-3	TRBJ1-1	TGTGCCAGCAGCCCGACAGGGATGCGAGAAGCTTTCTTT	CASSPTGMREAFF
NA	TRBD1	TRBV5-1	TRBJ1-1	TGCGCCAGCAGGACCGACAGGGCCTACACTGAAGCTTTCTTT	CASRTDRAYTEAFF
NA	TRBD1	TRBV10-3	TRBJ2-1	TGTGCCATCAGTGCGGTGGACAGGGGGGCTGTTGAGCAGTTCTTC	CAISAVDRGAVEQFF
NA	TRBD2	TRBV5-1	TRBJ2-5	TGCGCCAGCAGCCCAAGCGGGGGAGCAAAGACCCAGTACTTC	CASSPSGGAKTQYF
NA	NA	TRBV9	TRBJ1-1	TGTGCCAGCAGCGTCGACAGGAAGGGGACTGAAGCTTTCTTT	CASSVDRKGTEAFF
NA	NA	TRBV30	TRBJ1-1	TGTGCCTGGGCTACCGGGGCAGGGGCTGGCGCTTTCTTT	CAWATGAGAGAFF
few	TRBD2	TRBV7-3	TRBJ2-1	TGTGCCAGCAGCTTAAGGGCAGCGGGGGGAGGCAATGAGCAGTTCTTC	CASSLRAAGGGNEQFF
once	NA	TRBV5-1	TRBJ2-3	TGCGCCAGCAGCTTGCGGGGGGATACGCAGTATTTT	CASSLRGDTQYF
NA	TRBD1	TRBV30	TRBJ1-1	TGTGCCTGCCTCGCGACAGGGGCCGCCACTGAAGCTTTCTTT	CACLATGAATEAFF
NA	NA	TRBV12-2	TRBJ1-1	TGTGCAAGGGACAGGGTAATGGGGAGCACTGAAGCTTTCTTT	CARDRVMGSTEAFF
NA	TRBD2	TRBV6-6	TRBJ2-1	TGTGCCAGCAGTTACTCGGGACTACAGTTCTTC	CASSYSGLQFF
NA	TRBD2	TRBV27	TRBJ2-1	TGTGCCAGCAGTTTATCGAAAGCGGGAGGATACAATGAGCAGTTCTTC	CASSLSKAGGYNEQFF
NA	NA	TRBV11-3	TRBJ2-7	TGTGCCAGCAGCCCCGCCTACCCGAACTACGAGCAGTACTTC	CASSPAYPNYEQYF
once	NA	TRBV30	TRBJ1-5	TGTGCCTGGAGTGACGGTCGTTGGCCCCAGCATTTT	CAWSDGRWPQHF
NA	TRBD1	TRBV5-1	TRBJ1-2	TGCGCCAGCAGCTTGGAGGGGACAGGGACCTATGGCTACACCTTC	CASSLEGTGTYGYTF
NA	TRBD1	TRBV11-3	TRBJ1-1	TGTGCCAGCAGCCAGGGGGCCGGTGTAGGTTACACTGAAGCTTTCTTT	CASSQGAGVGYTEAFF
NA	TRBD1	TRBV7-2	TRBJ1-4	TGTGCCAGCAGCTTAAATCGGATGAGGGACAGTGAAAAACTGTTTTTT	CASSLNRMRDSEKLFF
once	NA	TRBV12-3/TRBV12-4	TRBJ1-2	TGTGCCAGCAGAAGGGACTCCTATGGCTACACCTTC	CASRRDSYGYTF
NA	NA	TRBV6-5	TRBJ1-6	TGTGCCAGCAATTTGGGGAGCTCCTATAATTCACCCCTCCACTTT	CASNLGSSYNSPLHF
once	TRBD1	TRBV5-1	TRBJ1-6	TGCGCCAGCAGCCGAATGGGGTCTCGACCGGGACAGGGGACATATTCACCCCTCCACTTT	CASSRMGSRPGQGTYSPLHF
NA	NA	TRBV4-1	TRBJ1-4	TGCGCCAGCAGCCAAGACCGGGGTGGCACACCCTTTAATGAAAAACTGTTTTTT	CASSQDRGGTPFNEKLFF
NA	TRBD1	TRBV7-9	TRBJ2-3	TGTGCCAGCAGCCCCTCAACCGGGACAGCCACAGATACGCAGTATTTT	CASSPSTGTATDTQYF
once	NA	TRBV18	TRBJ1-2	TGTGCCAGCTCAGTTGACAGAAACTATGGCTACACCTTC	CASSVDRNYGYTF
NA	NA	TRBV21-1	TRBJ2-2	TGTGCCAGCAGCAAAGGAGCAGGGGGAGCCTCTTCTAGCGGGAGGCTTTTCACCGGGGAGCTGTTTTTT	CASSKGAGGASSSGRLFTGELFF
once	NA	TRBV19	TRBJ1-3	TGTGCCAGTAGTATAACGGTCAAAAACACCATATATTTT	CASSITVKNTIYF
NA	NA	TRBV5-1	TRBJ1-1	TGCGCCAGCAGCTTGGAGGGGATTAAGGGAACTGAAGCTTTCTTT	CASSLEGIKGTEAFF
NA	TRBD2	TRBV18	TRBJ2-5	TGTGCCAGCTCACCCGAGACTAGCGGGGAGACCCAGTACTTC	CASSPETSGETQYF
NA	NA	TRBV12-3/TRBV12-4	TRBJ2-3	TGTGCCAGCAGTTCGCTAGCGCCGCAGTATTTT	CASSSLAPQYF
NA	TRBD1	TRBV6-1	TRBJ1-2	TGTGCCAGCAGTGCAAACAGGGGGCTAGCTAACTATGGCTACACCTTC	CASSANRGLANYGYTF
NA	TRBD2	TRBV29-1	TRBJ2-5	TGCAGCGCCGATCGGGGGGACCAAGAGACCCAGTACTTC	CSADRGDQETQYF
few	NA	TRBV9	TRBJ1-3	TGTGCCAGCAGCTCTAGGGGGGGAGACACCATATATTTT	CASSSRGGDTIYF
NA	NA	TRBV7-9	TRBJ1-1	TGTGCCAGCAGCTCCGCCGGAGTGAACACTGAAGCTTTCTTT	CASSSAGVNTEAFF
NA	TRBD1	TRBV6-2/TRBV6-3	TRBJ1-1	TGTGCCAGCAGTATCTCAGGGGGCCTTTTGAACACTGAAGCTTTCTTT	CASSISGGLLNTEAFF
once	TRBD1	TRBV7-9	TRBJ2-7	TGTGCCAGCAGCCCGCCGGGACAGAGCTCCTACGAGCAGTACTTC	CASSPPGQSSYEQYF
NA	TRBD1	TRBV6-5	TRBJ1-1	TGTGCCAGCAACCCGGACAGGACCCGGTGGGAAGCTTTCTTT	CASNPDRTRWEAFF
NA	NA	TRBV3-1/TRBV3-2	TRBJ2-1	TGTGCCAGCAGCCAATCGGACAACCCCAATGAGCAGTTCTTC	CASSQSDNPNEQFF
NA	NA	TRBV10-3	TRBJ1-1	TGTGCCATCAGTGATGGGGGGGACACTGAAGCTTTCTTT	CAISDGGDTEAFF
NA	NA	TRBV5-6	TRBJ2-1	TGTGCCAGCAGATTGGCCAGGGGCCCTTACAATGAGCAGTTCTTC	CASRLARGPYNEQFF